In its sample, the clone carrying this T cell receptor beta chain was seen once. This specimen comes from a study of blood T cell repertoires in COVID-19. V was pared by 5 bases and J by 9 bases, with 12 bases of the junction left unmatched. This CDR3 region has 15 residues. CDR1 is SGHNT, CDR2 YYREEE, per germline (reference sequence). Assay: immunoSEQ multiplex PCR; the TCRdb copy retains only in-frame clones and omits some. The table has about 210,000 clones, approximately 81% seen once. Sequenced: peripheral blood. The chain recombines TRBV5-4 with TRBJ2-1, with TRBD2 identical over 9 bases. This TCR derives from a woman of 80 years or more with acute or convalescent COVID-19. CDR3 in amino acids: CASSSKAGGRSEQFF. DNA of the CDR3: TGTGCCAGCAGTTCCAAGGCGGGAGGGCGAAGTGAGCAGTTCTTC.